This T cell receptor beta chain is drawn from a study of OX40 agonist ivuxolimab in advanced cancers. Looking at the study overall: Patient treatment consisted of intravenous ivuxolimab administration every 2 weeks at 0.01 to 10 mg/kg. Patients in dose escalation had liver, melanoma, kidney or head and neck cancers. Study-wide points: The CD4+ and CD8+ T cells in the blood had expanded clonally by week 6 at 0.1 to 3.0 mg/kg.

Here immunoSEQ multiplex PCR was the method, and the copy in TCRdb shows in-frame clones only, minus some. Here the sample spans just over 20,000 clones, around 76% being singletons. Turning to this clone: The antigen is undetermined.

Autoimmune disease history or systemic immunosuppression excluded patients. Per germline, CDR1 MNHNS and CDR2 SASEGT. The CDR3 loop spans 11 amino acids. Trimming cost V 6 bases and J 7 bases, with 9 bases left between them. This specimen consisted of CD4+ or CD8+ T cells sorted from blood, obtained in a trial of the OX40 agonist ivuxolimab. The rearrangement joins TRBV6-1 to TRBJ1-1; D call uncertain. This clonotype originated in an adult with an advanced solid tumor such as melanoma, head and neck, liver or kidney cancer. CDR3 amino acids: CASRPPGEAFF. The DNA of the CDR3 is TGTGCCAGCAGGCCCCCCGGTGAAGCTTTCTTT.